The 10 T cell receptor beta chains below come from one sample, sequenced in a study of identical twins. One entry per CDR3 protein results from TCRdb running MiXCR on the 5' RACE reads. Of some 570,000 distinct CDR3 sequences listed, approximately 20% are singletons. The same data also went into a second study, on yellow fever vaccine responses in identical twins.

Input material: CD4+ T cells sorted from blood. The origin of the receptors is a woman aged 18-29 years in good health.

Only a few counts were recorded for this clonotype. The chain uses TRBV18 and TRBJ1-2; D is undetermined. Germline values: CDR1 KGHSH, CDR2 LQKENI. Between the trimmed V and J ends, which lost 3 bases and 8 bases, there was a span of 16 bases. The CDR3 covers 14 residues. The CDR3 reads CASSPSPRGGGYTF. CDR3 sequence (DNA): TGTGCCAGCTCACCTTCCCCCCGGGGAGGAGGCTACACCTTC.

The chain employs TRBV10-3 and TRBJ1-1, with D possibly TRBD1 on 5 matching bases. The CDR3 loop spans 15 amino acids. Germline V gives CDR1 ENHRY, CDR2 SYGVKD. V lost 5 bases and J 4 bases, leaving 17 bases between the germline ends. The CDR3 DNA is TGTGCCATCAGTAACGAGACAGCTAGAACCACTGAAGCTTTCTTT. It specifies CAISNETARTTEAFF.

This clonotype showed up just a few times. The genes are TRBV10-3 and TRBJ1-1; D possibly corresponds to TRBD1 (5 bases). The CDR3 runs to 12 residues. V was pared by 3 bases and J by 7 bases, with 9 bases between. Germline V CDR1 and CDR2: ENHRY, SYGVKD. The CDR3 nucleotides read TGTGCCATCAGTGATGCAGGGTTTGAAGCTTTCTTT. Amino acid sequence: CAISDAGFEAFF.

The chain recombines TRBV7-2 with TRBJ2-1, with TRBD2 matching over 8 bases. The CDR3 totals 17 residues. Germline V CDR1 and CDR2: SGHTA, FQGNSA. V shed 5 bases, J shed 0 bases, and the junction held 9 bases outside the gene matches. CDR3 DNA sequence: TGTGCCAGCAGCCAAGCGCTTAGCGGGAACTCCTACAATGAGCAGTTCTTC. Protein sequence: CASSQALSGNSYNEQFF.

Only a few counts were recorded for this clonotype. The chain joins TRBV14 to TRBJ1-3; the D is unclear. Per germline, CDR1 SGHDN and CDR2 FVKESK. The CDR3 spans 12 residues. V dropped 3 bases and J dropped 3 bases, with 3 bases sitting between them. The CDR3 is CASSHNGNTIYF. The DNA of the CDR3 is TGTGCCAGCAGCCATAATGGAAACACCATATATTTT.

This clonotype appeared a few times. V is TRBV5-1 and J is TRBJ2-1, with D possibly called TRBD1 or TRBD2 (5 bases each). Trimming removed 0 bases from V and 9 bases from J, with 16 bases in between. In germline, CDR1 is SGHRS, CDR2 YFSETQ. The CDR3 is 15 residues long. CDR3 sequence: CASSLEPGTSGEQFF. In DNA, the CDR3 is TGCGCCAGCAGCTTGGAACCAGGGACCTCAGGTGAGCAGTTCTTC.

As DNA, the CDR3 is TGTGCCAGCAGCTTAGCTGGACAGGGGTCAGATACGCAGTATTTT. Protein sequence: CASSLAGQGSDTQYF. The chain links TRBV7-7 to TRBJ2-3; 9 bases align to TRBD1. V shed 0 bases and J 4 bases; nucleotides not matched to a gene: 2. The germline gives CDR1 SSHAT, CDR2 FNYEAQ (reference sequence). The CDR3 runs 15 residues.

The chain has TRBV20-1 and TRBJ2-7, with D unresolved. The germline V gene has CDR1 DFQATT and CDR2 SNEGSKA (reference sequence). The CDR3 consists of 13 residues. Trimming left V 5 bases short and J 2 bases short, with 13 bases between. CDR3 in DNA: TGCAGTGCTGTGGCAGGTTTAGCCTACGAGCAGTACGTC. Translated: CSAVAGLAYEQYV.

CDR3 amino acids: CASRADRGNQPQHF. As DNA, the CDR3 is TGTGCCAGCAGAGCCGACAGGGGCAATCAGCCCCAGCATTTT. This chain links TRBV2 with TRBJ1-5; 7 bases align to TRBD1. The CDR3 has 14 residues. V was clipped by 6 bases and J by 2 bases; unmatched bases: 4. CDR1 and CDR2 (germline): SNHLY, FYNNEI. The full variable domain, with the rest looked up from reference TRBV2 and TRBJ1-5, is EPEVTQTPSHQVTQMGQEVILRCVPISNHLYFYWYRQILGQKVEFLVSFYNNEISEKSEIFDDQFSVERPDGSNFTLKIRSTKLEDSAMYFCASRADRGNQPQHFGDGTRLSIL.

This clonotype was seen more than once but under ten times. This chain links TRBV10-3 with TRBJ2-7; D uncertain. Trimming pared 0 bases from V and 2 bases from J, leaving 14 bases between. In germline, CDR1 is ENHRY, CDR2 SYGVKD. The CDR3 covers 16 residues. DNA for the CDR3: TGTGCCATCAGTGAGTCGACTCTGGGGTCCCCCTACGAGCAGTACTTC. This translates into CAISESTLGSPYEQYF.